This TCR beta chain is drawn from a study of CD8+ T cells in alopecia areata. Extraction and reverse transcription of RNA yielded cDNA as the sequencing template. The data were produced by immunoSEQ multiplex PCR, yet TCRdb's version contains in-frame clones alone and is incomplete. The sample consists of 120,000 to 150,000 clones, 82% of them appearing once. Treatment defined: oral pan-JAK inhibitor, 5-10 mg twice daily. The sample was CD8+ T cells sorted from blood, taken at week 4, from a patient treated with tofacitinib. This clonotype was sampled from a human donor with alopecia areata.

The DNA for the CDR3 is TGTGCCAGCAGCGCCCGGGACAGCACAAACTACGAGCAGTACTTC. Amino acid sequence: CASSARDSTNYEQYF. The chain combines TRBV7-8 with TRBJ2-7, with TRBD1 identical over 7 bases. The CDR3 has 15 residues. The J segment lost 3 bases and the V segment lost 5 bases, leaving 10 bases of the junction unmatched. Germline values: CDR1 SGHVS, CDR2 FQNEAQ.